These 19 T cell receptor beta chains originate from one sample sequenced in a study of T-cell memory formation after mild COVID-19. TCRdb re-analysed the 5' RACE reads in MiXCR, keeping a single row per CDR3 protein. This sample yields just under 550,000 distinct CDR3 sequences, of which roughly 20% are seen a single time; approximately 12% belongs to the top ten. Sequencing was done on a sample of PBMCs or a T cell subset sorted from them (not recorded which). The receptors stem from an adult woman who had mild COVID-19 (a few samples of this study predate the infection). Cell type and time point are not known.

The chain combines TRBV18 with TRBJ1-1; D not resolved. This CDR3 is 13 amino acids long. The V and J ends lost 6 bases and 4 bases respectively, with 12 bases between them. Germline loops: CDR1 KGHSH, CDR2 LQKENI. In nucleotides, the CDR3 is TGTGCCAGCTCCGACGAGATGGGCACTGAAGCTTTCTTT. This encodes CASSDEMGTEAFF.

CDR3: CSADIGILSSYNSPLHF. Written as DNA, the CDR3 is TGCAGTGCTGATATAGGGATCTTAAGCTCCTATAATTCACCCCTCCACTTT. The chain joins TRBV20-1 to TRBJ1-6; D gene uncertain. The CDR3 has 17 residues. Trimming removed 5 bases at V and 0 bases at J, with 17 bases between. In germline, CDR1 is DFQATT, CDR2 SNEGSKA (reference sequence).

The genes are TRBV19 and TRBJ2-3; maybe TRBD2 (5 bases). The CDR3 extends over 17 amino acids. Germline V gene sequence: CDR1 LNHDA, CDR2 SQIVND (reference sequence). V lost 5 bases, J lost 0 bases, and 18 bases lay in between. CDR3 residues: CASSEWTSLFSTDTQYF. In nucleotides, the CDR3 is TGTGCCAGTAGTGAATGGACTTCCCTATTTAGCACAGATACGCAGTATTTT.

The chain links TRBV24-1 to TRBJ1-2, with unresolved D. The V and J ends lost 2 bases and 7 bases respectively, with 19 bases between them. The CDR3 is made up of 16 amino acids. Germline-derived CDR1 and CDR2 are KGHDR and SFDVKD. The CDR3 loop reads CATSDSDLGYLFGYTF. The CDR3 DNA reads TGTGCCACCAGTGATTCCGACCTCGGGTACCTATTTGGCTACACCTTC.

The V call is TRBV7-8, the J call TRBJ1-4; a weak D match, TRBD1 (6 bases). The germline gives CDR1 SGHVS, CDR2 FQNEAQ. V was pared by 5 bases and J by 10 bases, with 8 bases between. The CDR3 is made up of 11 amino acids. CDR3 sequence: CASSQTGKLFF. CDR3 DNA sequence: TGTGCCAGCAGCCAGACAGGAAAACTGTTTTTT.

This clonotype was seen only a few times. The chain employs TRBV7-6 and TRBJ1-4; D possibly corresponds to TRBD1 (6 bases). V lost 1 base to trimming and J lost 3 bases, with 15 bases between them. The CDR3 has 17 amino acids. Germline assignment: CDR1 SGHVS and CDR2 FNYEAQ. The CDR3 region has the DNA TGTGCCAGCAGCTTAGAGGGGGGGCTCACGGCTAATGAAAAACTGTTTTTT. It encodes CASSLEGGLTANEKLFF.

This clonotype has just a few counts. The genes are TRBV3-1 and TRBJ2-1; TRBD2 matches at 8 bases. The ends lost 0 bases at V and 3 bases at J; junction bases unmatched: 4. The germline V gene encodes CDR1 LGHDT and CDR2 YNNKEL (reference sequence). The CDR3 runs to 16 residues. The CDR3: CASSQEVSGSYNEQFF. The DNA for the CDR3 is TGTGCCAGCAGCCAAGAAGTGAGCGGGAGCTACAATGAGCAGTTCTTC.

Only a few counts were recorded for this clonotype. V usage is TRBV3-1 and J usage is TRBJ1-1, with D maybe TRBD1 (5 bases). The CDR3 runs to 18 residues. Germline loops: CDR1 LGHDT, CDR2 YNNKEL (reference sequence). Trimming stripped 6 bases from V and 1 base from J, with 24 bases between. The DNA of the CDR3 is TGTGCCAGCAGGACAGTAGGATCCTCGGGACCACGGAACACTGAAGCTTTCTTT. Translation: CASRTVGSSGPRNTEAFF.

Ten or more counts support this clonotype. V and J are TRBV11-3 and TRBJ2-7; D uncertain. This CDR3 is built from 11 residues. Trimming shortened V by 3 bases and J by 7 bases, and 7 bases separated the two germline ends. Germline V gene data show CDR1 as SGHNT and CDR2 as YENEEA. The CDR3 loop is CASSFGWEQYF. The CDR3, as DNA: TGTGCCAGCAGCTTCGGGTGGGAGCAGTACTTC.

The chain couples TRBV29-1 to TRBJ2-1, with 9 bases matching TRBD2. This CDR3 contains 16 residues. Germline loops: CDR1 SQVTM, CDR2 ANQGSEA. V shed 2 bases and J 3 bases; nucleotides not matched to a gene: 8. The CDR3 sequence: CSVEWSAGGHYNEQFF. DNA for the CDR3: TGCAGCGTTGAATGGTCTGCGGGAGGGCACTACAATGAGCAGTTCTTC.

The table lists this clonotype with a count of one. The CDR3 loop is CASSEAKNSPLHF. In DNA, the CDR3 is TGTGCCAGCAGTGAAGCGAAGAATTCACCCCTCCACTTT. V gene TRBV6-1 combines with J gene TRBJ1-6, with D hard to call. The V end lost 0 bases, the J end lost 7 bases, and 4 bases lay between the germline ends. The CDR3 runs to 13 residues. Germline V gives CDR1 MNHNS, CDR2 SASEGT.

This clonotype has just a few counts. The rearrangement joins TRBV4-1 to TRBJ1-1; perhaps TRBD1 as D (6 bases). Trimming removed 0 bases from V and 1 base from J, with 12 bases in between. The CDR3 has 16 residues. From germline, CDR1 is MGHRA and CDR2 YSYEKL. CDR3 sequence reads: CASSQEPGERNTEAFF. The CDR3 nucleotides are TGCGCCAGCAGCCAAGAACCAGGGGAGCGGAACACTGAAGCTTTCTTT.

This chain links TRBV7-9 with TRBJ2-5; D is ambiguous. The CDR3 consists of 13 residues. In germline, CDR1 is SEHNR, CDR2 FQNEAQ (reference sequence). The V end lost 4 bases, the J end lost 2 bases, and 8 bases lay between the germline ends. CDR3 sequence reads: CASSYSEQETQYF. The CDR3 region has the DNA TGTGCCAGCAGCTACAGCGAACAAGAGACCCAGTACTTC. The entire variable domain, with the rest obtained from reference TRBV7-9 and TRBJ2-5, is as follows: DTGVSQNPRHKITKRGQNVTFRCDPISEHNRLYWYRQTLGQGPEFLTYFQNEAQLEKSRLLSDRFSAERPKGSFSTLEIQRTEQGDSAMYLCASSYSEQETQYFGPGTRLLVL.

This rearrangement joins TRBV7-8 to TRBJ2-7; tentative D call: TRBD1 (6 bases). The CDR3 has 17 residues. Germline-derived CDR1 and CDR2 are SGHVS and FQNEAQ. Between the trimmed V and J ends, which lost 3 bases and 5 bases, there was a span of 23 bases. CDR3 in amino acids: CASSFSDRTGPPDEQYF. CDR3 nucleotide sequence: TGTGCCAGCAGCTTCTCAGACAGGACGGGCCCTCCGGACGAGCAGTACTTC.

This clonotype was counted only a few times. The chain is built from TRBV5-5 and TRBJ2-7; D tentatively reads TRBD1 or TRBD2 (5 bases each). CDR1 is SGHKS and CDR2 is YYEKEE in the germline V gene (reference sequence). V was clipped by 5 bases and J by 0 bases, with 15 bases between them. The length of the CDR3 is 15 residues. The DNA for the CDR3 is TGTGCCAGCAGACCCGGGACCGACCGCTCCTACGAGCAGTACTTC. This codes for CASRPGTDRSYEQYF.

This clonotype came up a few times. The chain joins TRBV7-2 to TRBJ2-1; 9 bases match TRBD2. Trimming removed 5 bases from V and 3 bases from J; junction bases left unmatched: 5. Germline CDR1 is SGHTA and CDR2 is FQGNSA. The CDR3 is 15 residues long. The CDR3 DNA follows: TGTGCCAGCAGCCGTAGCGGGGGAGACTACAATGAGCAGTTCTTC. Amino acid sequence: CASSRSGGDYNEQFF.

This clonotype turned up a few times. J is TRBJ1-1 and V is TRBV7-2; D is perhaps TRBD1 (6 bases). V lost 1 base, J lost 3 bases, and 12 bases lay in between. Germline CDR1 and CDR2: SGHTA and FQGNSA. The CDR3 runs to 15 residues. CDR3 coding DNA: TGTGCCAGCAGCTTAGTGGGGGGCGCGGACACTGAAGCTTTCTTT. Its translation: CASSLVGGADTEAFF.

The rearrangement links TRBV29-1 to TRBJ2-2; D tentatively reads TRBD1 or TRBD2 (6 bases each). Trimming removed 6 bases from V and 6 bases from J, with 23 bases in between. Germline-derived CDR1 and CDR2 are SQVTM and ANQGSEA. The CDR3 consists of 16 residues. The CDR3 reads CSVKEGHIEWAGELFF. The CDR3 DNA sequence: TGCAGCGTAAAGGAGGGACACATTGAGTGGGCCGGGGAGCTGTTTTTT.

As regards this clonotype: A far larger clone is just one base off, so this is likely a read error. V usage is TRBV4-2 and J usage is TRBJ2-7; D is unclear. V was pared by 5 bases and J by 4 bases, with 6 bases between. The CDR3 is 11 amino acids. Germline assignment: CDR1 LGHNA and CDR2 YNFKEQ. CDR3: CASSVEYEQYF. The CDR3 DNA sequence: TGTGCCAGCAGCGTAGAGTACGAGCAGTACTTC.